Given below is one TCR beta chain in context. During colonoscopy, one to two rectal pinch biopsies were collected. This sample was taken from a study of pediatric ulcerative colitis. Trimming cost V 2 bases and J 7 bases; bases outside gene matches: 4. Germline-derived CDR1 and CDR2 are SGHAT and FQNNGV. The CDR3 has 14 amino acids. Repertoires were generated with immunoSEQ multiplex PCR, while TCRdb's copy carries only in-frame clones and drops some. Of tens of thousands of clones listed, 60% to 85% are singletons. The sequenced sample consisted of gut tissue. This receptor was identified in a girl aged 10 to 17 with moderate ulcerative colitis. This rearrangement joins TRBV11-2 to TRBJ1-5; TRBD1 matches at 8 bases. The CDR3 coding sequence is TGTGCCAGCAGCTTATCAGGGGGCCGGCAGCCCCAGCATTTT. It specifies CASSLSGGRQPQHF.